This TCR beta chain is drawn from a study of OX40 agonist ivuxolimab in advanced cancers. The wider study: A diagnosis of hepatocellular carcinoma, melanoma, renal cell or head and neck cancer was present in dose-escalation patients. Prior anti-PD-1, anti-PD-L1 or anti-CTLA-4 therapy was allowed; about 39% had some. Points from the study as a whole: Patients who responded partially at 0.1-3.0 mg/kg showed clonal expansion ranking among the lowest.

A note on this clone: Its antigen is currently unknown.

CDR1 is MGHRA, CDR2 YSYEKL, per germline. Unmatched junction bases numbered 7, after V lost 1 base and J lost 5 bases. This CDR3 spans 15 amino acids. Profiling relied on immunoSEQ multiplex PCR, and the TCRdb table lists in-frame clones only, not all of them. The repertoire holds tens of thousands of clones, 85% to 95% seen once, with 13% in the top ten. Here the sequenced sample was CD4+ or CD8+ T cells sorted from blood, taken in a trial of the OX40 agonist ivuxolimab. This chain links TRBV4-1 with TRBJ1-2; 7 bases map to TRBD1. This clonotype was sampled from an adult with an advanced solid tumor such as melanoma, head and neck, liver or kidney cancer. CDR3 amino acids: CASSQGGRGEYGYTF. Here the CDR3 DNA reads TGCGCCAGCAGCCAAGGAGGCAGGGGGGAGTATGGCTACACCTTC.